A selection of T cell receptor beta chains follows, all from one sample in a study of T cells in Graves' hyperthyroidism and ophthalmopathy. Using its own MiXCR run on the multiplex PCR reads, TCRdb lists one record per CDR3 protein. The data show about 480,000 distinct CDR3 sequences, with 22% seen just once and around 54% held by the top ten. The sequencing input was blood. Receptor source: a woman in her 70s with Graves' ophthalmopathy. Both conserved end residues are part of each CDR3. The D gene is left open where the match is weak. Expanded clones are given a class, and other clones once, few, many or no size at all.

j_gene: TRBJ2-2; abundance: -; v_gene: TRBV24-1; d_gene: -; len: 13; CDR3aa: CATSDPVPQELFF; CDR3nt: TGTGCCACCAGTGACCCAGTGCCTCAGGAGCTGTTTTTT
j_gene: TRBJ2-5; abundance: many; v_gene: TRBV20-1; d_gene: TRBD2; len: 13; CDR3aa: CSASGLAGETQYF; CDR3nt: TGCAGTGCATCGGGACTAGCGGGAGAGACCCAGTACTTC
j_gene: TRBJ2-2; abundance: few; v_gene: TRBV12-3/TRBV12-4; d_gene: -; len: 13; CDR3aa: CASTLSVTGELFF; CDR3nt: TGTGCCAGCACCCTCAGTGTCACCGGGGAGCTGTTTTTT
j_gene: TRBJ1-2; abundance: few; v_gene: TRBV19; d_gene: -; len: 15; CDR3aa: CASNPQGPLFYGYTF; CDR3nt: TGTGCCAGTAACCCTCAGGGGCCGCTATTCTATGGCTACACCTTC
j_gene: TRBJ1-5; abundance: few; v_gene: TRBV6-4; d_gene: TRBD1; len: 17; CDR3aa: CASWEWGQGLGNQPQHF; CDR3nt: TGTGCCAGCTGGGAATGGGGACAGGGGTTAGGCAATCAGCCCCAGCATTTT
j_gene: TRBJ2-7; abundance: few; v_gene: TRBV30; d_gene: TRBD2; len: 18; CDR3aa: CAWSFLLRTSGSSYEQYF; CDR3nt: TGTGCCTGGAGTTTCCTCCTCAGGACTAGCGGGAGTAGTTACGAGCAGTACTTC
j_gene: TRBJ1-2; abundance: few; v_gene: TRBV3-1; d_gene: -; len: 14; CDR3aa: CASSQDRGTYGYTF; CDR3nt: TGTGCCAGCAGCCAAGACAGGGGCACCTATGGCTACACCTTC
j_gene: TRBJ1-1; abundance: many; v_gene: TRBV28; d_gene: -; len: 13; CDR3aa: CASSLPMEFVAFF; CDR3nt: TGTGCCAGCAGTCTCCCCATGGAATTTGTCGCTTTCTTT
j_gene: TRBJ1-4; abundance: -; v_gene: TRBV12-3/TRBV12-4; d_gene: -; len: 14; CDR3aa: CASSLWQSNEKLFF; CDR3nt: TGTGCCAGCAGTTTGTGGCAAAGTAATGAAAAACTGTTTTTT
j_gene: TRBJ1-1; abundance: -; v_gene: TRBV25-1; d_gene: -; len: 14; CDR3aa: CASSEWGGALSAFF; CDR3nt: TGTGCCAGCAGTGAATGGGGGGGGGCCCTCTCAGCTTTCTTT
j_gene: TRBJ2-5; abundance: many; v_gene: TRBV2; d_gene: -; len: 16; CDR3aa: CASSDAEPRGRETQYF; CDR3nt: TGTGCCAGCAGTGATGCCGAGCCCCGGGGAAGAGAGACCCAGTACTTC
j_gene: TRBJ1-5; abundance: -; v_gene: TRBV20-1; d_gene: TRBD1; len: 15; CDR3aa: CSARSRGPDNQPQHF; CDR3nt: TGCAGTGCTAGGTCGAGGGGGCCTGACAATCAGCCCCAGCATTTT
j_gene: TRBJ1-2; abundance: -; v_gene: TRBV27; d_gene: -; len: 14; CDR3aa: CASSPTPGDYGHTF; CDR3nt: TGTGCCAGCAGTCCGACGCCGGGAGACTATGGCCACACCTTC
j_gene: TRBJ2-7; abundance: -; v_gene: TRBV6-2/TRBV6-3; d_gene: TRBD2; len: 15; CDR3aa: CASSYRLAGVYEQYF; CDR3nt: TGTGCCAGCAGTTACCGACTAGCGGGAGTCTACGAGCAGTACTTC
j_gene: TRBJ1-1; abundance: many; v_gene: TRBV30; d_gene: -; len: 13; CDR3aa: CAWSGIRGTEAFF; CDR3nt: TGTGCCTGGAGTGGAATAAGGGGCACTGAAGCTTTCTTT
j_gene: TRBJ2-7; abundance: few; v_gene: TRBV6-1; d_gene: -; len: 16; CDR3aa: CASSSRGIAGAYAQYF; CDR3nt: TGTGCCAGCAGTTCCCGCGGGATAGCCGGGGCGTACGCGCAGTACTTC
j_gene: TRBJ2-1; abundance: -; v_gene: TRBV19; d_gene: TRBD2; len: 15; CDR3aa: CASSMSGGPGNEQFF; CDR3nt: TGTGCCAGTAGTATGTCGGGAGGGCCCGGCAATGAGCAGTTCTTC
j_gene: TRBJ1-2; abundance: many; v_gene: TRBV6-1; d_gene: -; len: 12; CDR3aa: CASSSGLYGYTF; CDR3nt: TGTGCCAGTTCCTCGGGACTCTATGGCTACACCTTC
j_gene: TRBJ1-1; abundance: -; v_gene: TRBV11-2; d_gene: -; len: 11; CDR3aa: CASSLLRTAFF; CDR3nt: TGTGCCAGCAGCTTATTAAGAACAGCTTTCTTT
j_gene: TRBJ1-6; abundance: few; v_gene: TRBV28; d_gene: -; len: 13; CDR3aa: CASFQGALMALHF; CDR3nt: TGTGCCAGTTTTCAGGGCGCCCTAATGGCCCTCCACTTT
j_gene: TRBJ2-7; abundance: many; v_gene: TRBV28; d_gene: -; len: 14; CDR3aa: CASKIADSSYEQYF; CDR3nt: TGTGCCAGCAAGATAGCGGATAGCTCCTACGAGCAGTACTTC